This T cell receptor beta chain was identified in a study of response to subunit inactivated influenza vaccine. A word on this clonotype: Its antigen is currently unknown.

CDR1 is DFQATT and CDR2 is SNEGSKA in the germline V gene (reference sequence). V lost 3 bases and J 2 bases, leaving 11 bases between the germline ends. This CDR3 region has 13 residues. Study-wide findings and caveats: Authors suggested that a seasonal influenza vaccination recruits few new T cells each time.

TCRdb processed the RT-PCR reads anew with MiXCR; each CDR3 protein has one entry. The sample holds 500,000 to 550,000 distinct CDR3 sequences, approximately 6.9% seen once. This receptor was identified in a man between 50 and 69 years old who received an inactivated influenza vaccine. The specimen comprised PBMCs from blood, sampled roughly 24 months after vaccination. This chain uses TRBV20-1 with TRBJ2-7; D not resolved. This chain's CDR3 is CSARKNVPYEQYF. DNA of the CDR3: TGCAGTGCTAGGAAGAACGTACCCTACGAGCAGTACTTC.